This T cell receptor (beta chain) was documented in a study of blood T cells in healthy people across ages. Study as a whole: Template switching picked up about one barcoded beta molecule for each two T cells.

This clonotype appeared a single time. The antigen is undetermined. CDR1 is SEHNR, CDR2 FQNEAQ, per germline (reference sequence). CDR3 length: 12 amino acids. The V end was cut by 5 bases, the J end by 8 bases, with 9 bases between. Sample-barcoded 5' priming and a J-beta primer mix drove a second PCR of roughly 7 to 11 cycles. Samples each returned at least 2.5 million CDR3-containing paired-end reads. MiXCR, applied by TCRdb to the 5' RACE reads, yields one record per CDR3 protein. The repertoire consists of 1.4 million to 1.5 million distinct CDR3 sequences, with roughly 45% occurring once and the leading ten covering 6.5% to 10%. General study findings and limits: Because sorting was not performed, PBMCs prevented conclusive naive versus antigen-experienced comparison. Age brought a roughly linear fall in TCR beta diversity measured per million T cells.

The source is a young woman in good health. Sequencing input: blood. The chain recombines TRBV7-9 with TRBJ1-4, with D uncertain. CDR3 region: CASSDLREKLFF. CDR3 nucleotides: TGTGCCAGCAGCGATCTGAGGGAAAAACTGTTTTTT.